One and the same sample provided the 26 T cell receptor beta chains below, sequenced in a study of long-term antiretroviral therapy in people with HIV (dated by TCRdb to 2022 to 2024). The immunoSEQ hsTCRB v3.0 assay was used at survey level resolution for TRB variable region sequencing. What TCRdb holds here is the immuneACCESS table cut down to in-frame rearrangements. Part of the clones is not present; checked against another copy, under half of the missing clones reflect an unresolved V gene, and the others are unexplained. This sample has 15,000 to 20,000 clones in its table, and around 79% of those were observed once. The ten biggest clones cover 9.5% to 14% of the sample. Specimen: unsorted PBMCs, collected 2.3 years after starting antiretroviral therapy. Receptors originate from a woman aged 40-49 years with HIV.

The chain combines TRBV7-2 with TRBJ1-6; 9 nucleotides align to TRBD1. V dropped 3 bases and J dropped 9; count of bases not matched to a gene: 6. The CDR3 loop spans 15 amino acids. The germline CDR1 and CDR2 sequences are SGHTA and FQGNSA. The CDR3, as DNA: TGTGCCAGCAGCTTCGAAGGGACAGGGTCTTCACCCCTCCACTTT. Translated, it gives CASSFEGTGSSPLHF.

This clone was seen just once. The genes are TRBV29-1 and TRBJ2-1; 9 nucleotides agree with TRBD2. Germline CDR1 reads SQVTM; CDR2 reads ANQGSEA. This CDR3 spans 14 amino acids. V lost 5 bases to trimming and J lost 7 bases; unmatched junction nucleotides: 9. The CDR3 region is CSVTPGLAENEQFF. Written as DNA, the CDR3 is TGCAGCGTTACCCCGGGACTAGCTGAGAATGAGCAGTTCTTC.

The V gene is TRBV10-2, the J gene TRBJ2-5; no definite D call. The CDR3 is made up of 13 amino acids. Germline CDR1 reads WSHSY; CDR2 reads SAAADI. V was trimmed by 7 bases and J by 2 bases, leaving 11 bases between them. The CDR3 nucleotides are TGCGCCAGCACCGGTGGCAGACAAGAGACCCAGTACTTC. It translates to CASTGGRQETQYF.

The CDR3 protein is CASSGLSKPAANVLTF. In nucleotides, the CDR3 is TGTGCCAGCAGTGGACTTAGTAAACCCGCGGCCAACGTCCTGACTTTC. The rearrangement joins TRBV6-1 to TRBJ2-6; D not resolved. V lost 4 bases to trimming and J lost 6 bases, with 16 bases between them. Germline V CDR1 and CDR2: MNHNS, SASEGT. The CDR3 contains 16 residues.

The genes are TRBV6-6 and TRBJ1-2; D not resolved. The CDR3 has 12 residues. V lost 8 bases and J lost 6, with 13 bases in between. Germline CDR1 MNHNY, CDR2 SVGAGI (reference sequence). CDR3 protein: CASREGIDGYTF. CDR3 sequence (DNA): TGTGCCAGCCGAGAGGGAATTGATGGCTACACCTTC.

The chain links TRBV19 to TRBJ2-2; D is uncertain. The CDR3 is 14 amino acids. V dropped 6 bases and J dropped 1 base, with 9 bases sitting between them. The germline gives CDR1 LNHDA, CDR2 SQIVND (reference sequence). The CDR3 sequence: CASRSVLNTGELFF. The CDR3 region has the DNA TGTGCCAGTAGGTCGGTATTGAACACCGGGGAGCTGTTTTTT.

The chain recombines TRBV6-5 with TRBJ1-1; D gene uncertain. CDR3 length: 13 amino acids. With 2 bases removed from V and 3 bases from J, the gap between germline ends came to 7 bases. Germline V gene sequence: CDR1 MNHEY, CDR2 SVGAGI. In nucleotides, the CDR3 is TGTGCCAGCAGTTACAAAGGCTACACTGAAGCTTTCTTT. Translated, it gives CASSYKGYTEAFF.

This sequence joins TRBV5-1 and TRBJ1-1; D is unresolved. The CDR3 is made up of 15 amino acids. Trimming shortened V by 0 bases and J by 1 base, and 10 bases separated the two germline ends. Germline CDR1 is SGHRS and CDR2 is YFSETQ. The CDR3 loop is CASSLVSATNTEAFF. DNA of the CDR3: TGCGCCAGCAGCTTGGTATCCGCAACGAACACTGAAGCTTTCTTT.

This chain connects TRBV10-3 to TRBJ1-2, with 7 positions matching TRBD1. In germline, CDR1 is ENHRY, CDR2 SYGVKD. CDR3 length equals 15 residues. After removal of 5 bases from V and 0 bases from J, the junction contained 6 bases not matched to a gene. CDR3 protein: CAISHRDSANYGYTF. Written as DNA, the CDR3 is TGTGCCATCAGTCACCGGGACAGCGCTAACTATGGCTACACCTTC.

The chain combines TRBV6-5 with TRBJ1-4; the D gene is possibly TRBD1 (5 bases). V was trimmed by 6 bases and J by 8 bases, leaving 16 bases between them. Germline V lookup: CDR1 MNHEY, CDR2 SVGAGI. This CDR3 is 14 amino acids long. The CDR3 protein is CASRPTVWGEKLFF. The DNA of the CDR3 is TGTGCCAGCAGGCCGACAGTCTGGGGAGAAAAACTGTTTTTT.

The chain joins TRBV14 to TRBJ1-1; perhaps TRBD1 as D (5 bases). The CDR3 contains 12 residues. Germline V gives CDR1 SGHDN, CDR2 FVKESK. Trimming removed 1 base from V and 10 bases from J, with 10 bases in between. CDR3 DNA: TGTGCCAGCAGCCAAGGGGGGGTTCGAGCTTTCTTT. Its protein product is CASSQGGVRAFF. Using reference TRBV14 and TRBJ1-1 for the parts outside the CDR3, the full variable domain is EAGVTQFPSHSVIEKGQTVTLRCDPISGHDNLYWYRRVMGKEIKFLLHFVKESKQDESGMPNNRFLAERTGGTYSTLKVQPAELEDSGVYFCASSQGGVRAFFGQGTRLTVV.

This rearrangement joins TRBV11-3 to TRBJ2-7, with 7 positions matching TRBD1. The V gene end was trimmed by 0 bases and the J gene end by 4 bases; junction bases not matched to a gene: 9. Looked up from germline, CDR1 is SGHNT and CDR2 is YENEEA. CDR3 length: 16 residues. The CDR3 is CASSLEDRSFLYEQYF. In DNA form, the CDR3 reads TGTGCCAGCAGCTTAGAGGACAGGTCTTTCTTATACGAGCAGTACTTC.

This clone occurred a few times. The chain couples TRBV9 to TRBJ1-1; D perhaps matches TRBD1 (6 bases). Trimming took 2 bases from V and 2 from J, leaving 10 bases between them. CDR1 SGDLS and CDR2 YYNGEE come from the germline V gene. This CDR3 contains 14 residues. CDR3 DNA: TGTGCCAGCAGCGTTTCACAGGGAAACACTGAAGCTTTCTTT. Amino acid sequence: CASSVSQGNTEAFF.

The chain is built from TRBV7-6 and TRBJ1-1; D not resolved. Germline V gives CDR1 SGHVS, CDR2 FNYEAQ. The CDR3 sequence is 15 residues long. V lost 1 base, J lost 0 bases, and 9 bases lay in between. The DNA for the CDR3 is TGTGCCAGCAGCTTAGTTGGGATCCTGAACACTGAAGCTTTCTTT. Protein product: CASSLVGILNTEAFF.

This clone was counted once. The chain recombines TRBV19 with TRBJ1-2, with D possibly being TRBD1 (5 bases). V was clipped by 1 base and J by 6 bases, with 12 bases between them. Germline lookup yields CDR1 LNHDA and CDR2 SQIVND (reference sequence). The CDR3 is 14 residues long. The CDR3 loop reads CASSIVTGDHGYTF. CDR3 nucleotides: TGTGCCAGTAGTATAGTGACCGGGGACCATGGCTACACCTTC.

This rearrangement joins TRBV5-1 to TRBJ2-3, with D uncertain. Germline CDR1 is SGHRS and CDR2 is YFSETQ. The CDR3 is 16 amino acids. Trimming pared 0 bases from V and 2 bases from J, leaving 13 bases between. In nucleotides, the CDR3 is TGCGCCAGCAGCTTGGTTTCGGGCCAACCCACAGATACGCAGTATTTT. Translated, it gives CASSLVSGQPTDTQYF.

The CDR3 sequence is CASSLLQGKHINEQFF. For the CDR3, the DNA is TGTGCCAGCAGTCTACTACAGGGAAAACACATCAATGAGCAGTTCTTC. The genes are TRBV7-9 and TRBJ2-1, with D perhaps matching TRBD1 (6 bases). Germline values: CDR1 SEHNR, CDR2 FQNEAQ (reference sequence). V shed 6 bases and J shed 6 bases, with 21 bases lying between them. This CDR3 has 16 amino acids.

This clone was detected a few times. The CDR3 here is CASSTRDMDYEQYF. CDR3 sequence (DNA): TGTGCCAGCAGCACGCGGGACATGGACTACGAGCAGTACTTC. The rearrangement joins TRBV5-5 to TRBJ2-7; possibly TRBD1 or TRBD2 for D (6 bases each). Germline V gene data show CDR1 as SGHKS and CDR2 as YYEKEE (reference sequence). V lost 4 bases to trimming and J lost 3 bases, with 14 bases between them. There are 14 residues in the CDR3.

DNA of the CDR3: TGTGCCAGCACCAAGGACACCCTCCCTGGAAACACCATATATTTT. This codes for CASTKDTLPGNTIYF. The chain carries TRBV5-6 and TRBJ1-3, with a tentative D call TRBD1 (5 bases). Germline V CDR1 and CDR2: SGHDT, YYEEEE. CDR3 length equals 15 residues. The V gene lost 6 bases and the J gene lost 2 bases, with 15 bases spanning the gap.

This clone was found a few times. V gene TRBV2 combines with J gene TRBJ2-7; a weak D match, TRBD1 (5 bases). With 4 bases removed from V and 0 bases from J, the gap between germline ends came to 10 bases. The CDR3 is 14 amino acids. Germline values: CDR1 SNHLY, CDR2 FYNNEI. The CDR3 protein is CASSAQVASYEQYF. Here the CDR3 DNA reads TGTGCCAGCAGTGCACAGGTTGCCTCCTACGAGCAGTACTTC.

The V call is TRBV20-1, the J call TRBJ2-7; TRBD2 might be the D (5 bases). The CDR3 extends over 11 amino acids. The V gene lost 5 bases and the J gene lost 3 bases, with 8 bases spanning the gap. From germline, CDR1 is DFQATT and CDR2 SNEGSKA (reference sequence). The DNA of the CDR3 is TGCAGTGCTGATGAGGGCTACGAGCAGTACTTC. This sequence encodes CSADEGYEQYF.

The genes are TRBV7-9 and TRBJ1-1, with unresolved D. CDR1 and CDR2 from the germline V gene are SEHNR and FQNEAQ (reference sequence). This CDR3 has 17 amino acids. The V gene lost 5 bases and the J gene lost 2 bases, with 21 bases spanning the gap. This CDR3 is CASSPRNFRPPNTEAFF. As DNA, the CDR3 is TGTGCCAGCAGCCCCAGGAACTTCCGTCCCCCTAACACTGAAGCTTTCTTT.

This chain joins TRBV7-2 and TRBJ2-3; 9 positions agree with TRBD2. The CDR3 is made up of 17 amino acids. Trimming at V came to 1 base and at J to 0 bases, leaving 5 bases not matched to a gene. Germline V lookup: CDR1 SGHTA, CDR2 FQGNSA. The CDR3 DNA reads TGTGCCAGCAGCTTAGGCGGGGGGGCGGTGAGCACAGATACGCAGTATTTT. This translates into CASSLGGGAVSTDTQYF.

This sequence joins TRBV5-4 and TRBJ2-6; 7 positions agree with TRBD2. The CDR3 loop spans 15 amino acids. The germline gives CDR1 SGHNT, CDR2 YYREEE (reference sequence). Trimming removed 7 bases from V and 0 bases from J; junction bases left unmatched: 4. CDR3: CASRGGGSGANVLTF. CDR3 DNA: TGTGCCAGCCGCGGGGGAGGCTCTGGGGCCAACGTCCTGACTTTC.

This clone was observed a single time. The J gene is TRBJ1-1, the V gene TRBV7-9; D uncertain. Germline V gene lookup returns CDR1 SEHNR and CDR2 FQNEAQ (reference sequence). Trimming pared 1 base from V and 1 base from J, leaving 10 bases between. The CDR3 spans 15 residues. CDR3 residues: CASSLDGRANTEAFF. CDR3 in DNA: TGTGCCAGCAGCTTAGACGGCAGAGCGAACACTGAAGCTTTCTTT.

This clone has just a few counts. The CDR3 spells CASSQVAGWREKLFF. The CDR3 nucleotides read TGTGCCAGCAGCCAAGTTGCAGGGTGGCGCGAAAAACTGTTTTTT. The rearrangement joins TRBV14 to TRBJ1-4; the D gene is possibly TRBD1 (5 bases). The CDR3 sequence is 15 residues long. Germline CDR1 and CDR2: SGHDN and FVKESK. V lost 1 base to trimming and J lost 8 bases, with 14 bases between them.